Described below is a single T cell receptor beta chain sequence and its context. Its matching antigen is unknown. The read falls 3 residues short of the CDR3 end, and the missing part is taken from the germline J gene. Per germline, CDR1 SGHRS and CDR2 YFSETQ. The CDR3 has 15 residues. This record comes from a study of T cells in women clearing cervical HPV infection. Study-wide background: Controls gave blood once infection was undetectable; cases at lesion identification.

Genomic DNA, averaging roughly 1,200 ng per sample, yielded TCR beta CDR3 via immunoSEQ. Only in-frame clones appear in the TCRdb table, and some are missing; sequencing was by immunoSEQ multiplex PCR. The table lists about 26,000 clones. Findings of the study overall: T-cell numbers per sample were unknown and may explain richness differences. Combining TCR richness with V gene abundances gave roughly 0.8 AUC.

This clonotype was obtained from a woman between 18 and 70 years old with a cervical HPV16 infection that either progressed to CIN3+ or cleared (not recorded which). Sequenced input: blood buffy coat. The rearrangement uses TRBV5-1 and TRBJ2-2; 8 nucleotides line up with TRBD1. The CDR3 loop is CASSSSGQANEKLFF. CDR3 DNA, as far as it was read: TGCGCCAGCAGCTCCTCGGGACAGGCTAATGAAAAG.